These 28 T cell receptor beta chains originate from one sample sequenced in a study of regulatory T cells in long-lasting Graves disease. Time point given: newly diagnosed GD, antithyroid drugs for less than 3 months. The TCR library was prepared using RNA isolated from PBMCs. With iRepertoire HTBI primers and Arm-PCR of CDR3 regions, TCR beta libraries were built. TCRdb redid the calling of the multiplex PCR reads with MiXCR, one entry per CDR3 protein. The repertoire holds 250,000 to 400,000 distinct CDR3 sequences, with 15% to 20% as singletons. Sequenced here: peripheral blood mononuclear cells (PBMCs), sampled at new diagnosis, from a patient treated with antithyroid drugs. The receptors stem from a female donor with Graves disease.

This clonotype was observed at least ten times. V and J are TRBV9 and TRBJ2-3; D unclear. V gave up 0 bases and J gave up 0 bases, with 8 bases separating them. CDR1 is SGDLS, CDR2 YYNGEE, per germline. CDR3 length equals 15 residues. CDR3 sequence (DNA): TGTGCCAGCAGCGTAGACGATACTAGCACAGATACGCAGTATTTT. It yields the protein CASSVDDTSTDTQYF.

This clonotype was counted only a few times. This may arise from a read error, as a much more abundant clone is one base away. V gene TRBV18 combines with J gene TRBJ2-7, with 8 nucleotides matching TRBD2. Germline assignment: CDR1 KGHSH and CDR2 LQKENI. V shed 1 base, J shed 10 bases, and the junction held 9 bases outside the gene matches. This CDR3 spans 14 amino acids. CDR3 bases: TGTGCCAGCTCACCACTGACTAGCGAGGGCATCCAGTACTTC. Translation gives CASSPLTSEGIQYF.

The CDR3: CASSNAQGETQYF. DNA of the CDR3: TGTGCCAGCAGTAACGCCCAGGGAGAGACCCAGTACTTC. The chain joins TRBV9 to TRBJ2-5; a possible D gene is TRBD1 (5 bases). In germline, CDR1 is SGDLS, CDR2 YYNGEE. The V end lost 5 bases, the J end lost 4 bases, and 12 bases lay between the germline ends. CDR3 length: 13 amino acids. Supplemented by reference TRBV9 and TRBJ2-5, the full variable domain reads DSGVTQTPKHLITATGQRVTLRCSPRSGDLSVYWYQQSLDQGLQFLIQYYNGEERAKGNILERFSAQQFPDLHSELNLSSLELGDSALYFCASSNAQGETQYFGPGTRLLVL.

Ten or more counts support this clonotype. This rearrangement joins TRBV20-1 to TRBJ2-4; unclear D gene. V shed 1 base and J shed 0 bases, with 16 bases lying between them. The CDR3 contains 17 residues. In germline, CDR1 is DFQATT, CDR2 SNEGSKA (reference sequence). The DNA for the CDR3 is TGCAGTGCTAGAGGGGCAGAGAGATTGATAGCCAAAAACATTCAGTACTTC. It translates to CSARGAERLIAKNIQYF.

The V call is TRBV7-9, the J call TRBJ2-7, with D perhaps matching TRBD1 (5 bases). This CDR3 is 15 amino acids long. Trimming shortened V by 5 bases and J by 3 bases, and 17 bases separated the two germline ends. Germline-derived CDR1 and CDR2 are SEHNR and FQNEAQ (reference sequence). The CDR3 loop reads CASSTRITGVYEQYF. For the CDR3, the DNA is TGTGCCAGCAGCACCCGCATTACAGGAGTCTACGAGCAGTACTTC.

This clonotype was picked up a small number of times. The chain combines TRBV25-1 with TRBJ2-1, with D hard to call. Trimming left V 8 bases short and J 11 bases short, with 7 bases between. Per the germline V gene, CDR1 is MGHDK and CDR2 is SYGVNS. This CDR3 is 9 amino acids long. The CDR3, as DNA: TGTGCCAGCTTGGGGAAGCAGTTCTTC. Translating gives CASLGKQFF.

The chain carries TRBV6-2 or TRBV6-3 and TRBJ2-5, with 13 positions matching TRBD2. The CDR3 length is 20 residues. The V gene's germline CDR1 is MNHEY and CDR2 SVGEGT. With V trimmed by 0 bases and J by 1 base, 11 bases remained unmatched. The chain's CDR3 is CASSYSGGGLAGFSQETQYF. CDR3 in DNA: TGTGCCAGCAGTTACTCGGGAGGGGGACTAGCGGGATTCTCCCAAGAGACCCAGTACTTC.

This clonotype was counted at least ten times. The chain links TRBV14 to TRBJ1-1, with D perhaps matching TRBD1 (5 bases). This CDR3 spans 14 amino acids. Germline values: CDR1 SGHDN, CDR2 FVKESK. V was clipped by 2 bases and J by 0 bases, with 7 bases between them. The CDR3 region is CASSQLGVNTEAFF. In DNA form, the CDR3 reads TGTGCCAGCAGCCAATTAGGGGTGAACACTGAAGCTTTCTTT. The full variable domain, rest sourced from reference TRBV14 and TRBJ1-1, is EAGVTQFPSHSVIEKGQTVTLRCDPISGHDNLYWYRRVMGKEIKFLLHFVKESKQDESGMPNNRFLAERTGGTYSTLKVQPAELEDSGVYFCASSQLGVNTEAFFGQGTRLTVV.

A remark on this clonotype: This sequence may be a read error, since a much larger clone differs from it by one base. V and J are TRBV6-1 and TRBJ1-5, with D tentatively TRBD1 (6 bases). CDR3 size: 13 residues. In germline, CDR1 is MNHNS, CDR2 SASEGT. The V end lost 9 bases, the J end lost 6 bases, and 15 bases lay between the germline ends. CDR3 loop: CASRDRSGQPQHF. In DNA form, the CDR3 reads TGTGCCAGTAGAGACAGGTCAGGTCAGCCCCAGCATTTT.

In this sample, this clonotype turned up many times. V usage is TRBV20-1 and J usage is TRBJ2-2, with a tentative D call TRBD1 (6 bases). CDR3 length equals 15 residues. Looked up from germline, CDR1 is DFQATT and CDR2 is SNEGSKA (reference sequence). Trimming took 4 bases from V and 0 from J, leaving 12 bases between them. CDR3 sequence: CSATGGDTNTGELFF. The CDR3 bases are TGCAGTGCTACAGGTGGGGACACGAACACCGGGGAGCTGTTTTTT.

Many counts were recorded for this clonotype. This rearrangement joins TRBV2 to TRBJ1-5, with D hard to call. V lost 8 bases and J 2 bases, leaving 16 bases between the germline ends. Germline values: CDR1 SNHLY, CDR2 FYNNEI. The CDR3 loop spans 15 amino acids. In DNA form, the CDR3 reads TGTGCCAGCGGAGGTAGTCATGGGGGCAATCAGCCCCAGCATTTT. It codes for CASGGSHGGNQPQHF.

This clonotype came up a few times. The J gene is TRBJ1-5, the V gene TRBV28; the D is unclear. The CDR3 runs to 16 residues. Germline V lookup: CDR1 MDHEN, CDR2 SYDVKM. The V end was cut by 4 bases, the J end by 2 bases, with 15 bases between. The CDR3 region is CASSSPFHPGNQPQHF. The CDR3 DNA reads TGTGCCAGCAGTTCCCCATTCCACCCCGGCAATCAGCCCCAGCATTTT.

The gene calls are TRBV7-3 and TRBJ2-1; the match to TRBD1 covers 11 bases. The germline gives CDR1 SGHTA, CDR2 FQGTGA. V trimming: 4 bases; J trimming: 7 bases; junction bases outside the gene matches: 6. The CDR3 has 15 amino acids. CDR3 protein: CASSSPGQGGNEQFF. CDR3 coding DNA: TGTGCCAGCAGCTCTCCGGGACAGGGGGGGAATGAGCAGTTCTTC.

There are many counts of this clonotype. The V and J genes are TRBV15 and TRBJ1-5, with unresolved D. The length of the CDR3 is 12 residues. Germline loops: CDR1 LNHNV, CDR2 YYDKDF (reference sequence). V lost 8 bases to trimming and J lost 1 base, with 6 bases between them. Written as DNA, the CDR3 is TGTGCCACCTCCCGGAGCAATCAGCCCCAGCATTTT. Translation: CATSRSNQPQHF.

Concerning this clonotype: With a much larger clone just one base away, this may be a read error. This chain links TRBV6-5 with TRBJ2-3; TRBD1 matches 9 bases. Germline CDR1 MNHEY, CDR2 SVGAGI. CDR3 length equals 15 residues. The CDR3 coding sequence is TGTGCCAGCAGTTTAGGACAGGGGATAACAGATACGCGGTATTTT. This encodes CASSLGQGITDTRYF.

About this clonotype itself: Being one base from a much bigger clone, this may be a read error. This rearrangement joins TRBV19 to TRBJ1-1; no definite D call. Germline values: CDR1 LNHDA, CDR2 SQIVND (reference sequence). The V and J ends lost 7 bases and 11 bases respectively, with 14 bases between them. There are 11 residues in the CDR3. The CDR3: CASTQDGNAFF. The CDR3 nucleotides are TGTGCCAGTACCCAAGACGGGAACGCTTTCTTT. Full variable domain (rest looked up from reference TRBV19 and TRBJ1-1): DGGITQSPKYLFRKEGQNVTLSCEQNLNHDAMYWYRQDPGQGLRLIYYSQIVNDFQKGDIAEGYSVSREKKESFPLTVTSAQKNPTAFYLCASTQDGNAFFGQGTRLTVV.

This clonotype appeared a few times. The chain carries TRBV3-1 and TRBJ1-2; 7 positions agree with TRBD1. The CDR3 consists of 13 residues. J gave up 8 bases and V 4 bases, and 7 bases lay outside the gene matches. Germline V gene sequence: CDR1 LGHDT, CDR2 YNNKEL (reference sequence). CDR3 in DNA: TGTGCCAGCAGCCCCAGGGGGGCCGGCGGCTACACCTTC. Its translation is CASSPRGAGGYTF. The whole variable domain, remainder taken from reference TRBV3-1 and TRBJ1-2, is DTAVSQTPKYLVTQMGNDKSIKCEQNLGHDTMYWYKQDSKKFLKIMFSYNNKELIINETVPNRFSPKSPDKAHLNLHINSLELGDSAVYFCASSPRGAGGYTFGSGTRLTVV.

This clonotype was detected ten times or more. This chain joins TRBV11-2 and TRBJ2-1; TRBD2 matches 8 bases. CDR1 and CDR2 from the germline V gene are SGHAT and FQNNGV. This CDR3 is built from 14 residues. The V and J ends lost 5 bases and 2 bases, in that order; junction bases with no gene match: 2. In DNA form, the CDR3 reads TGTGCCAGCAGCCCGGGACTAGCCTACAATGAGCAGTTCTTC. Translation gives CASSPGLAYNEQFF.

Many counts were recorded for this clonotype. CDR3 sequence reads: CASSFGEKAFF. The CDR3, as DNA: TGTGCCAGCAGCTTCGGGGAGAAAGCTTTCTTT. The chain is built from TRBV11-2 and TRBJ1-1; D is unclear. The CDR3 has 11 amino acids. Trimming cost V 3 bases and J 9 bases, with 8 bases left between them. From germline, CDR1 is SGHAT and CDR2 FQNNGV.

The table lists this clonotype with many counts. This chain uses TRBV12-5 with TRBJ2-1, with 8 bases aligning to TRBD1. The J segment lost 6 bases and the V segment lost 0 bases, leaving 13 bases of the junction unmatched. The V gene's germline CDR1 is LGHNT and CDR2 FRNRAP. The CDR3 has 18 amino acids. The CDR3 DNA follows: TGTGCTAGTGGTTTGGTAGGGGGAACAGGGGGTTATCTCAATGAGCAGTTCTTC. Translation: CASGLVGGTGGYLNEQFF.

The gene calls are TRBV9 and TRBJ2-5; 14 bases line up with TRBD2. The DNA matches TRBJ2-1 better at its end, which makes the J call doubtful. Germline V gene data show CDR1 as SGDLS and CDR2 as YYNGEE. The CDR3 runs to 15 residues. CDR3 DNA: TGTGCCAGCAGCCAGGGACTAGCGGGAGCCAGTGAGCAGTTCTTC. Translation gives CASSQGLAGASEQFF.

This clonotype appeared a single time. V gene TRBV7-2 combines with J gene TRBJ2-7; 9 positions match TRBD1. The length of the CDR3 is 16 residues. The V gene's germline CDR1 is SGHTA and CDR2 FQGNSA. Unmatched junction bases numbered 11, after V lost 6 bases and J lost 2 bases. CDR3 coding DNA: TGTGCCAGCAGTTCCGCGGTAGGACAGGGGCCCTACGAGCAGTACTTC. Its protein product is CASSSAVGQGPYEQYF.

This clonotype was recorded at least ten times. V is TRBV30 and J is TRBJ2-1; D remains ambiguous. The CDR3 runs to 14 residues. The V gene's germline CDR1 is GTSNPN and CDR2 SVGIG (reference sequence). Deletions cut 2 bases from V and 4 bases from J, with 12 bases between. In nucleotides, the CDR3 is TGTGCCTGGAGTCTTAGCAGAGTTTACAATGAGCAGTTCTTC. Translation gives CAWSLSRVYNEQFF. The full variable domain, with the rest looked up from reference TRBV30 and TRBJ2-1, is SQTIHQWPATLVQPVGSPLSLECTVEGTSNPNLYWYRQAAGRGLQLLFYSVGIGQISSEVPQNLSASRPQDRQFILSSKKLLLSDSGFYLCAWSLSRVYNEQFFGPGTRLTVL.

This clonotype came up many times. The CDR3 DNA is TGTGCCATTATCGTCCCCGACGGCATTCAGTACTTC. It specifies CAIIVPDGIQYF. The chain is built from TRBV6-1 and TRBJ2-4, with no clear D. Trimming stripped 10 bases from V and 9 bases from J, with 16 bases between. CDR1 is MNHNS, CDR2 SASEGT, per germline. CDR3 length equals 12 residues.

This clonotype has at least ten counts. The V and J genes are TRBV6-1 and TRBJ2-7; D is unclear. The germline CDR1 and CDR2 sequences are MNHNS and SASEGT. Trimming stripped 5 bases from V and 0 bases from J, with 14 bases between. This CDR3 has 15 amino acids. The CDR3 sequence is CASSPDLSSSYEQYF. The CDR3 DNA sequence: TGTGCCAGCAGTCCGGACCTCTCATCCTCCTACGAGCAGTACTTC.

This clonotype was observed many times. The rearrangement links TRBV5-6 to TRBJ1-1; no firm D call. Germline V lookup: CDR1 SGHDT, CDR2 YYEEEE. V lost 0 bases and J lost 2, with 14 bases in between. The CDR3 extends over 16 amino acids. The chain's CDR3 is CASSLVQPPSNTEAFF. CDR3 DNA: TGTGCCAGCAGCTTGGTTCAGCCGCCCTCTAACACTGAAGCTTTCTTT.

V and J are TRBV30 and TRBJ2-7, with 7 bases matching TRBD2. The V gene end was trimmed by 4 bases and the J gene end by 0 bases; junction bases not matched to a gene: 3. The CDR3 loop spans 13 amino acids. In germline, CDR1 is GTSNPN, CDR2 SVGIG (reference sequence). The CDR3 coding sequence is TGTGCCTGGAACGGGAGGAGCTCCTACGAGCAGTACTTC. Encoded protein: CAWNGRSSYEQYF.

This clonotype was observed once. This could be a read error, since a much larger clone is one nucleotide away. Since no conserved phenylalanine or tryptophan closes the CDR3, a read error is the likely cause. This chain links TRBV5-1 with TRBJ2-4, with a weak D call TRBD2 (5 bases). The DNA end favors TRBJ2-1, so the J call may be wrong. From germline, CDR1 is SGHRS and CDR2 YFSETQ. The CDR3 is 16 residues long. CDR3 loop: CASSSGGQASGVEQFL. CDR3 in DNA: TGCGCCAGCAGCTCGGGCGGGCAGGCCAGCGGAGTTGAGCAGTTCCTC.